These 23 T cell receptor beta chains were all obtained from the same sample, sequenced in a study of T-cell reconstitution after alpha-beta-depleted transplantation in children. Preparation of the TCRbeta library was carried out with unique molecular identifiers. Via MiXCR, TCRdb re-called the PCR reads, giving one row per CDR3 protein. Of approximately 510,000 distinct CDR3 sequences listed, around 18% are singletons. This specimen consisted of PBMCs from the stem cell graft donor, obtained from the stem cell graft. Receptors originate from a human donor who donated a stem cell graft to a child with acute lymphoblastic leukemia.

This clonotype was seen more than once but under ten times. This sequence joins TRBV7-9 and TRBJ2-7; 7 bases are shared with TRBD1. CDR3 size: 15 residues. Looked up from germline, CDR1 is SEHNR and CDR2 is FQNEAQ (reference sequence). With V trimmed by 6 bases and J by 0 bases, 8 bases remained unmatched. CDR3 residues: CASSFVQGPSYEQYF. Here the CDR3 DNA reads TGTGCCAGCAGTTTCGTACAGGGGCCCTCCTACGAGCAGTACTTC. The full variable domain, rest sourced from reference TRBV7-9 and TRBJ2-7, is DTGVSQNPRHKITKRGQNVTFRCDPISEHNRLYWYRQTLGQGPEFLTYFQNEAQLEKSRLLSDRFSAERPKGSFSTLEIQRTEQGDSAMYLCASSFVQGPSYEQYFGPGTRLTVT.

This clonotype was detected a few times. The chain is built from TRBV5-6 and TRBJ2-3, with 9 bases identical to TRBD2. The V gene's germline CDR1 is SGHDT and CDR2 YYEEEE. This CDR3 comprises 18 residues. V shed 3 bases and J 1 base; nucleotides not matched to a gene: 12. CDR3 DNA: TGTGCCAGCAGCTCCACCGGGACTAGCTGGTACGGCACAGATACGCAGTATTTT. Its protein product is CASSSTGTSWYGTDTQYF.

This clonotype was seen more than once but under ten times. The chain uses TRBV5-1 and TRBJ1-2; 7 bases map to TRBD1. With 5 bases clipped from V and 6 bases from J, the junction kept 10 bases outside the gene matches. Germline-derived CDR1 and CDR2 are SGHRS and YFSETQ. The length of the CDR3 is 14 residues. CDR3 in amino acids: CASSLRGGRNGYTF. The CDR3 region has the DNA TGCGCCAGCAGTTTGAGAGGGGGCAGGAATGGCTACACCTTC.

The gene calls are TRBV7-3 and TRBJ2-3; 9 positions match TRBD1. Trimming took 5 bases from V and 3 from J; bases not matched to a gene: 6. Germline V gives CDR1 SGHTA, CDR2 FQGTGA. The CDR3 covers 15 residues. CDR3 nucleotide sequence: TGTGCCAGCAGCCAACACAGGGGGCTAACAGATACGCAGTATTTT. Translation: CASSQHRGLTDTQYF.

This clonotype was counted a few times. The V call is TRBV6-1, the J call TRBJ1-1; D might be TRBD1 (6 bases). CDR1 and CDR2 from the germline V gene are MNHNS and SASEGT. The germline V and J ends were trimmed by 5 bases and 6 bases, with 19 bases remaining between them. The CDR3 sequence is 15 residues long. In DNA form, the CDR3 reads TGTGCCAGCAGTCCTCTCCCACACAGGGCGCCTGAAGCTTTCTTT. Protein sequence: CASSPLPHRAPEAFF.

CDR3 in DNA: TGTGCCAGCAGCTTGGTTGGTCTAGCGGTGCGAGATACGCAGTATTTT. This gives the protein CASSLVGLAVRDTQYF. The chain links TRBV5-6 to TRBJ2-3; 7 bases fit TRBD2. Germline values: CDR1 SGHDT, CDR2 YYEEEE. Trimming at V came to 0 bases and at J to 5 bases, leaving 9 bases not matched to a gene. The CDR3 consists of 16 residues.

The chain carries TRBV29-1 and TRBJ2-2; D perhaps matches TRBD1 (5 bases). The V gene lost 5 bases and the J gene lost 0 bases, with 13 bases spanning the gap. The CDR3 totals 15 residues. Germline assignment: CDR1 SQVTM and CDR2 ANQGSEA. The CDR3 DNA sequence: TGCAGCGTTAACCAGGGAAGGTCGAACACCGGGGAGCTGTTTTTT. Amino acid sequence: CSVNQGRSNTGELFF.

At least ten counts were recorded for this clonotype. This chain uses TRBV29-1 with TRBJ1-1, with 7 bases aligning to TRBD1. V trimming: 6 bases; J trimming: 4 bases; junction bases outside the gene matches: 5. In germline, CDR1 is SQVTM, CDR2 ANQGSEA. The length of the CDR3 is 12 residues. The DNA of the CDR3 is TGCAGCGTCTCGACAGGGCCCACTGAAGCTTTCTTT. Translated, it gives CSVSTGPTEAFF. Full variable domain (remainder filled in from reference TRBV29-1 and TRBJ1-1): SAVISQKPSRDICQRGTSLTIQCQVDSQVTMMFWYRQQPGQSLTLIATANQGSEATYESGFVIDKFPISRPNLTFSTLTVSNMSPEDSSIYLCSVSTGPTEAFFGQGTRLTVV.

CDR3 sequence (DNA): TGTGCCAGCAGCTTAGGGGAGACAGGGGCCGCTTATAGAGAGCAGTTCTTC. Protein product: CASSLGETGAAYREQFF. The V and J genes are TRBV7-9 and TRBJ2-1; 8 bases align to TRBD1. Per the germline V gene, CDR1 is SEHNR and CDR2 is FQNEAQ (reference sequence). The CDR3 has 17 residues. V was pared by 1 base and J by 10 bases, with 15 bases of the junction left unmatched.

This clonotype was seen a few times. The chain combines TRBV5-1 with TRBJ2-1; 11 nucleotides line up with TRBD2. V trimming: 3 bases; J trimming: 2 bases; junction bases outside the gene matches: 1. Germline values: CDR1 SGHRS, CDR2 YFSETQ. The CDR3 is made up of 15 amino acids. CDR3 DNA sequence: TGCGCCAGCAGCTCGGGACTAGCGGCCTACAATGAGCAGTTCTTC. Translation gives CASSSGLAAYNEQFF.

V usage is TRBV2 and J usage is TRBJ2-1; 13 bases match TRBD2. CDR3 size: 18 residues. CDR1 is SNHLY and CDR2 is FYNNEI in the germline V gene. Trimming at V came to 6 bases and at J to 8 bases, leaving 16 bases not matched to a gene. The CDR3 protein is CASSPTAWTSGSTDEQFF. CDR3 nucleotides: TGTGCCAGCAGCCCGACCGCCTGGACTAGCGGGAGTACCGATGAGCAGTTCTTC.

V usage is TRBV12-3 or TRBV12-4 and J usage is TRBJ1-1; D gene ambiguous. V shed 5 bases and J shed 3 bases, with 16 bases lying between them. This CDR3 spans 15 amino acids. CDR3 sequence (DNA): TGTGCCAGCAGTGGACCCGCCTATTGGGACACTGAAGCTTTCTTT. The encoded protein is CASSGPAYWDTEAFF.

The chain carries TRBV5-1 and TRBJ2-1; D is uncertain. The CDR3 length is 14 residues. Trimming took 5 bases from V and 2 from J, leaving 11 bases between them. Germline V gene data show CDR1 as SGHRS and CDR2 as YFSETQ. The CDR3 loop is CASSFADPYNEQFF. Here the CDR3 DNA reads TGCGCCAGCAGTTTTGCGGATCCCTACAATGAGCAGTTCTTC.

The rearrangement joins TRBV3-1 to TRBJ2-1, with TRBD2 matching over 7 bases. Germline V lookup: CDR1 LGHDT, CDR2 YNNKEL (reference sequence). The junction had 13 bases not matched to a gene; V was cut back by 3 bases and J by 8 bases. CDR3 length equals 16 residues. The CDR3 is CASSQGLADSPDEQFF. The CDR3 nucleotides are TGTGCCAGCAGCCAGGGCCTAGCGGATTCCCCGGATGAGCAGTTCTTC.

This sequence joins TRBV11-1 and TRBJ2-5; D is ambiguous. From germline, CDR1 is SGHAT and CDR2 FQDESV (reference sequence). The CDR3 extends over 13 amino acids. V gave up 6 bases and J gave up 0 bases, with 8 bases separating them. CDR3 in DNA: TGTGCCAGCAGGACAAGGTACCAAGAGACCCAGTACTTC. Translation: CASRTRYQETQYF.

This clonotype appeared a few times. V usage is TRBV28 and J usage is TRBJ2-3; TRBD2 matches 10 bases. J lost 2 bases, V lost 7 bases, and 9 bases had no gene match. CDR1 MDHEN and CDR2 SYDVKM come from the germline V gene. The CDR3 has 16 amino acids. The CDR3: CASTPLAGVNTDTQYF. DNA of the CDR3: TGTGCCAGCACCCCTCTAGCGGGAGTGAACACAGATACGCAGTATTTT.

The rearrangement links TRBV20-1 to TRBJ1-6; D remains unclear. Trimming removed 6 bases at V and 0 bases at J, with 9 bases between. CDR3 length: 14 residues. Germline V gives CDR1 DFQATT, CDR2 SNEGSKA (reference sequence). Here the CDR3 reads CSASTSSYNSPLHF. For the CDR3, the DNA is TGCAGTGCCTCGACTAGCTCCTATAATTCACCCCTCCACTTT.

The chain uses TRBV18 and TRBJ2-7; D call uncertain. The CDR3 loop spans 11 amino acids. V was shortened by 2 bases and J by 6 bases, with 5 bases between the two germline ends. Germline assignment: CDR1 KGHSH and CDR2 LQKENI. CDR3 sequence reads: CASSPSVEQYF. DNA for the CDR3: TGTGCCAGCTCACCATCGGTCGAGCAGTACTTC.

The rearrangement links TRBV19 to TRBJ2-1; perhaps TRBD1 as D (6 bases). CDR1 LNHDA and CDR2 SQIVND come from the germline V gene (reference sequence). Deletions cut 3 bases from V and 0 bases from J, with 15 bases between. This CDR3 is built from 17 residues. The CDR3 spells CASSIALTGSSYNEQFF. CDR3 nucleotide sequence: TGTGCCAGTAGTATCGCGCTAACAGGGAGCTCCTACAATGAGCAGTTCTTC.

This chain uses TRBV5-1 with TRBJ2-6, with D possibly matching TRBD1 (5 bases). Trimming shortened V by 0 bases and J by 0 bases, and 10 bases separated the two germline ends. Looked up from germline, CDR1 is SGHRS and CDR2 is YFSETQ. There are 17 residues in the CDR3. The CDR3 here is CASSLVVQGSGANVLTF. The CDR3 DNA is TGCGCCAGCAGCTTGGTGGTGCAGGGCTCTGGGGCCAACGTCCTGACTTTC.

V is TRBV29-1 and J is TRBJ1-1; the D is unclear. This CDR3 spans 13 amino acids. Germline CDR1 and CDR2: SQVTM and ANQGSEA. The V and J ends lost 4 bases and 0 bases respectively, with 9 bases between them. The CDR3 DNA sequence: TGCAGCGTTGTGTCTCCCATGAACACTGAAGCTTTCTTT. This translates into CSVVSPMNTEAFF.

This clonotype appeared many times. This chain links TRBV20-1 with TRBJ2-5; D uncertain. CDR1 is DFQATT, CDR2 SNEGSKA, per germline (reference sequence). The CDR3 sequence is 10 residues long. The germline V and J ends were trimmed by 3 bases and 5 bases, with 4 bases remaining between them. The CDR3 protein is CSARLETQYF. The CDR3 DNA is TGCAGTGCTAGGCTGGAGACCCAGTACTTC.

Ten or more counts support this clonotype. For the CDR3, the DNA is TGTGCCAGCAGTTTAGGGGGCATACCTAACTATGGCTACACCTTC. Encoded protein: CASSLGGIPNYGYTF. The chain combines TRBV12-3 or TRBV12-4 with TRBJ1-2, with D perhaps TRBD1 (5 bases). V gave up 1 base and J gave up 0 bases, with 9 bases separating them. The CDR3 has 15 amino acids.